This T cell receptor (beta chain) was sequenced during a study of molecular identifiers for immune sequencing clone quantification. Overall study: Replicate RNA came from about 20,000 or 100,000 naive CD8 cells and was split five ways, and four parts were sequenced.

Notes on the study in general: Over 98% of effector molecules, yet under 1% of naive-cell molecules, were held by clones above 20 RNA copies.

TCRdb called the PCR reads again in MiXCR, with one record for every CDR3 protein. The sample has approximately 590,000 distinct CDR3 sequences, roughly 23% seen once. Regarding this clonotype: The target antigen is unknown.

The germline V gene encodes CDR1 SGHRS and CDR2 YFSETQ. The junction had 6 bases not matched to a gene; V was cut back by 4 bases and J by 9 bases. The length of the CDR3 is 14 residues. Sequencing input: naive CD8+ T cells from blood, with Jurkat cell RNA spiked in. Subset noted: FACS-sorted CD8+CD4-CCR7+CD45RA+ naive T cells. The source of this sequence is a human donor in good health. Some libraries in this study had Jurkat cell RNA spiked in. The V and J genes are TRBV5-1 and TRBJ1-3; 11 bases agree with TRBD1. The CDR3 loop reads CASSPGQGAVTIYF. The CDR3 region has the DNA TGCGCCAGCAGCCCCGGACAGGGGGCGGTCACCATATATTTT.